Sequencing of this T cell receptor (beta chain) was carried out in a study of blood T cell repertoires in COVID-19. Losses at the gene ends were 6 bases for V and 5 bases for J; bases not matched to a gene: 1. This CDR3 is built from 14 residues. In germline, CDR1 is MRHNA, CDR2 SNTAGT. Per the study methods: Nucleated cell counts were estimated from reference gene primer amplification. Only in-frame clones appear in the TCRdb table, and some are missing; sequencing was by immunoSEQ multiplex PCR. The DNA gave D and trimming, while V, J and clone size come from that table. The sample holds 150,000 to 200,000 clones; around nine tenths are singletons and the top ten take roughly 2.5%. Seattle patients were enrolled during active infection and followed longitudinally.

This chain uses TRBV6-4 with TRBJ2-2; TRBD1 matches 12 bases. Specimen: peripheral blood. This receptor was taken from a woman of 80 years or more with COVID-19, enrolled during active disease. The CDR3 nucleotides read TGTGCCAGCAGGGGACAGGGGGCGACCGGGGAGCTGTTTTTT. Translated, it gives CASRGQGATGELFF.